This TCR beta chain was observed in a study of blood T cell repertoires in COVID-19. About the research overall: Samples came from the United States, Italy and Spain, spanning acute and convalescent COVID-19.

The assay was immunoSEQ multiplex PCR, and TCRdb's table has in-frame clones only and misses some. The sample consists of some 93,000 clones, approximately 86% of them appearing once. Germline CDR1 is KGHSH and CDR2 is LQKENI. The V and J ends lost 2 bases and 1 base respectively, with 5 bases between them. The CDR3 length is 14 residues. This clone was observed a single time. The V and J genes are TRBV18 and TRBJ2-2; D remains unclear. The sample was peripheral blood. The source of this sequence is a man aged 45-60 years with acute or convalescent COVID-19. In DNA form, the CDR3 reads TGTGCCAGCTCACCATCTCGGAACACCGGGGAGCTGTTTTTT. As protein: CASSPSRNTGELFF.